This T cell receptor (beta chain) comes out of a study of cytomegalovirus exposure and HLA in healthy donors. Turning to this clone: Its antigen is undetermined.

PCR used 60 Vbeta primers and 13 Jbeta primers. Only in-frame clones appear in the TCRdb table, and some are missing; sequencing was by immunoSEQ multiplex PCR. Here the sample spans 25,000 to 40,000 clones, roughly 44% being singletons. The study's findings and limits: Many donors carried some public TCRs, although rarity characterized most TCR sequences. In vitro checks showed that a few CMV-associated chains really do target CMV antigens.

CDR3 length equals 15 residues. CDR1 and CDR2 (germline): LNHDA, SQIVND (reference sequence). The J segment lost 6 bases and the V segment lost 6 bases, leaving 6 bases of the junction unmatched. The specimen was PBMCs. The receptor was derived from a woman in her forties or fifties in good health and CMV-seronegative. The chain recombines TRBV19 with TRBJ2-1; the match to TRBD2 covers 12 bases. CDR3 nucleotide sequence: TGTGCCAGTAGAAAGACTAGCGGGAGTCGCAATGAGCAGTTCTTC. Protein: CASRKTSGSRNEQFF.